These 13 T cell receptor beta chains were sequenced from one sample in a study of CD8+ T cells in alopecia areata (dated by TCRdb to 2017 to 2018). Read against the paper, the sample's time point label means: baseline before oral tofacitinib. The library relied on the immunoSEQ multiplex PCR assay. RNA was extracted from all samples and reverse transcribed into cDNA as template for TCR sequencing. TCRdb re-hosts the immuneACCESS table, in-frame sequences only. Its copies lack some clones; in the studies checked, an unresolved V gene accounts for under half of them, and the cause for the rest is not known. For this sample there are about 120,000 clones; more than 40% appear just once. The ten most abundant clones make up 18% of the sample. Sequenced here: CD8+ T cells sorted from blood, sampled at week 0. All receptors derive from a human donor with alopecia areata.

V gene TRBV30 combines with J gene TRBJ1-3; D gene ambiguous. Germline V gene sequence: CDR1 GTSNPN, CDR2 SVGIG (reference sequence). The CDR3 length is 13 residues. V lost 3 bases and J lost 4, with 10 bases in between. CDR3 sequence: CAWSLGPGNTIYF. CDR3 DNA sequence: TGTGCCTGGAGCCTCGGGCCCGGAAACACCATATATTTT.

There are a few counts of this clone. This chain joins TRBV13 and TRBJ1-4; a weak D match, TRBD1 (5 bases). V lost 5 bases and J lost 8, with 18 bases in between. The germline V gene encodes CDR1 PRHDT and CDR2 FYEKMQ (reference sequence). The CDR3 length is 15 residues. The CDR3 loop is CASSEYGGKGEKLFF. The CDR3 DNA reads as TGTGCCAGCAGCGAGTACGGAGGGAAGGGGGAAAAACTGTTTTTT.

This clone turned up a few times. The chain recombines TRBV29-1 with TRBJ2-7; D uncertain. The CDR3 is 13 residues long. Trimming cost V 6 bases and J 3 bases, with 15 bases left between them. Germline lookup yields CDR1 SQVTM and CDR2 ANQGSEA. CDR3 sequence reads: CSVRNSLLYEQYF. CDR3 bases: TGCAGCGTCAGAAACAGTCTACTCTACGAGCAGTACTTC.

A few counts support this clone. This chain joins TRBV27 and TRBJ2-3; D possibly corresponds to TRBD1 (6 bases). The CDR3 totals 16 residues. Per germline, CDR1 MNHEY and CDR2 SMNVEV (reference sequence). V lost 6 bases to trimming and J lost 0 bases, with 16 bases between them. CDR3 sequence: CASSPRGSDSTDTQYF. CDR3 in DNA: TGTGCCAGCAGCCCCAGGGGTAGCGATAGCACAGATACGCAGTATTTT.

The chain joins TRBV30 to TRBJ2-3; 9 bases align to TRBD1. The J segment lost 4 bases and the V segment lost 2 bases, leaving 4 bases of the junction unmatched. Germline CDR1 is GTSNPN and CDR2 is SVGIG (reference sequence). This CDR3 is built from 14 residues. The DNA of the CDR3 is TGTGCCTGGAGTACAACAGGGGGCGCAGATACGCAGTATTTT. Its protein product is CAWSTTGGADTQYF.

The rearrangement joins TRBV27 to TRBJ1-5; TRBD1 might be the D (6 bases). Per the germline V gene, CDR1 is MNHEY and CDR2 is SMNVEV (reference sequence). This CDR3 has 15 amino acids. V lost 5 bases and J 0 bases, leaving 11 bases between the germline ends. The CDR3 spells CASSATGYSNQPQHF. The CDR3 bases are TGTGCCAGCAGTGCGACAGGTTATAGCAATCAGCCCCAGCATTTT.

This clone was picked up a small number of times. Other DNA sequences within the sample encode an identical CDR3. The chain links TRBV5-6 to TRBJ2-7; no definite D call. Germline CDR1 is SGHDT and CDR2 is YYEEEE. V gave up 0 bases and J gave up 0 bases, with 4 bases separating them. The CDR3 contains 13 residues. The CDR3 sequence is CASSLGSSYEQYF. The DNA for the CDR3 is TGTGCCAGCAGCTTGGGCAGCTCCTACGAGCAGTACTTC.

The chain combines TRBV27 with TRBJ2-7, with D possibly being TRBD1 (6 bases). The V end lost 2 bases, the J end lost 6 bases, and 20 bases lay between the germline ends. The CDR3 is 16 amino acids. From germline, CDR1 is MNHEY and CDR2 SMNVEV (reference sequence). The DNA of the CDR3 is TGTGCCAGCAGTTTAGGTTTCGGGGCCAGGGGCTCCGAGCAGTACTTC. Translation: CASSLGFGARGSEQYF.

This chain uses TRBV27 with TRBJ2-1; perhaps TRBD2 as D (6 bases). Trimming removed 4 bases from V and 2 bases from J, with 9 bases in between. Germline loops: CDR1 MNHEY, CDR2 SMNVEV (reference sequence). There are 14 residues in the CDR3. The CDR3 loop is CASSWGVAYNEQFF. CDR3 bases: TGTGCCAGCAGTTGGGGGGTTGCCTACAATGAGCAGTTCTTC.

This sequence joins TRBV7-9 and TRBJ1-2; D ambiguous. Germline V gene sequence: CDR1 SEHNR, CDR2 FQNEAQ (reference sequence). V was clipped by 2 bases and J by 6 bases, with 10 bases between them. The CDR3 sequence is 13 residues long. In DNA, the CDR3 is TGTGCCAGCAGCTTATGGGAGTCGGATGGCTACACCTTC. It yields the protein CASSLWESDGYTF.

In this sample, this clone turned up once. Distinct nucleotide sequences in the sample also encode this CDR3. The rearrangement links TRBV29-1 to TRBJ2-7; D may be TRBD2 (6 bases). This CDR3 spans 11 amino acids. The germline V and J ends were trimmed by 4 bases and 2 bases, with 6 bases remaining between them. The germline V gene has CDR1 SQVTM and CDR2 ANQGSEA. CDR3 in amino acids: CSVGGAYEQYF. In DNA, the CDR3 is TGCAGCGTTGGGGGGGCCTACGAGCAGTACTTC.

This clone was recorded a few times. This sequence joins TRBV13 and TRBJ2-3; D assignment may be TRBD1 or TRBD2 (5 bases each). V was cut by 7 bases and J by 1 base, with 15 bases left in between. Per germline, CDR1 PRHDT and CDR2 FYEKMQ (reference sequence). The CDR3 extends over 15 amino acids. The CDR3 DNA is TGTGCCAGCACCTCACCGGGACGGGGCACAGATACGCAGTATTTT. Its translation is CASTSPGRGTDTQYF. Filled out from reference TRBV13 and TRBJ2-3, the complete variable domain reads AAGVIQSPRHLIKEKRETATLKCYPIPRHDTVYWYQQGPGQDPQFLISFYEKMQSDKGSIPDRFSAQQFSDYHSELNMSSLELGDSALYFCASTSPGRGTDTQYFGPGTRLTVL.

The V call is TRBV30, the J call TRBJ2-6, with no clear D. Trimming took off 0 bases at V and 2 bases at J, with 11 bases between the two ends. CDR3 length equals 16 residues. The germline gives CDR1 GTSNPN, CDR2 SVGIG (reference sequence). The CDR3 sequence is CAWSVYFDPGANVLTF. The CDR3 DNA reads TGTGCCTGGAGTGTATATTTCGACCCTGGGGCCAACGTCCTGACTTTC. Supplemented by reference TRBV30 and TRBJ2-6, the full variable domain reads SQTIHQWPATLVQPVGSPLSLECTVEGTSNPNLYWYRQAAGRGLQLLFYSVGIGQISSEVPQNLSASRPQDRQFILSSKKLLLSDSGFYLCAWSVYFDPGANVLTFGAGSRLTVL.